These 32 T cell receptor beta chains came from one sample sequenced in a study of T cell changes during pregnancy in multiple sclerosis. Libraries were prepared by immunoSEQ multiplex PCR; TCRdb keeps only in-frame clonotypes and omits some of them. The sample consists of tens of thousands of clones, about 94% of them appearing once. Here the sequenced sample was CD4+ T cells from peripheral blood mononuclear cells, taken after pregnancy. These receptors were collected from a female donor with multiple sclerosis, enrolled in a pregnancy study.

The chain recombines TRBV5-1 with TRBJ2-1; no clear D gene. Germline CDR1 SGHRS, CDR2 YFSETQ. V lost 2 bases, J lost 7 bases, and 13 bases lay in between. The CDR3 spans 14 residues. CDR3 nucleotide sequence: TGCGCCAGCAGCTTTGCGAGGAGTTTGAATGAGCAGTTCTTC. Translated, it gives CASSFARSLNEQFF.

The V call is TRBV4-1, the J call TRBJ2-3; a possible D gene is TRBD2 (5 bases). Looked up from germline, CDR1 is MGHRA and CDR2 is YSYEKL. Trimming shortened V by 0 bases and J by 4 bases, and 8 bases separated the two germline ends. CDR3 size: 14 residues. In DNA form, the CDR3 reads TGCGCCAGCAGCCAAGATCCCGGGGCAGATACGCAGTATTTT. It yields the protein CASSQDPGADTQYF.

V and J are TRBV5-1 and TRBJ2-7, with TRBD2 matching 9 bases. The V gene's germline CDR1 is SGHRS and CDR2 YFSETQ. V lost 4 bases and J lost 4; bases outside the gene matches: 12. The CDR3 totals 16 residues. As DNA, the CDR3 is TGCGCCAGCAGCCCGAACCCTAGCGGGACTAAATACGAGCAGTACTTC. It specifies CASSPNPSGTKYEQYF.

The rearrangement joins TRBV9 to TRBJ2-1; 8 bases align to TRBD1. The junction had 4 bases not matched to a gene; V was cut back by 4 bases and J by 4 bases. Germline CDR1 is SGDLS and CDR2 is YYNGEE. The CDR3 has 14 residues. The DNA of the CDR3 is TGTGCCAGCAGCCTCCGGGACAGGTACAATGAGCAGTTCTTC. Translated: CASSLRDRYNEQFF. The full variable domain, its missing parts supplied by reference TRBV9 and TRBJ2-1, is DSGVTQTPKHLITATGQRVTLRCSPRSGDLSVYWYQQSLDQGLQFLIQYYNGEERAKGNILERFSAQQFPDLHSELNLSSLELGDSALYFCASSLRDRYNEQFFGPGTRLTVL.

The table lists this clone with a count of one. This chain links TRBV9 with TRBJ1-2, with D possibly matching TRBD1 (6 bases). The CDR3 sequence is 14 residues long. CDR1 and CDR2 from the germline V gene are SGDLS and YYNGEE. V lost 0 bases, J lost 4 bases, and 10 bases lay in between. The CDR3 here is CASSVATGTYGYTF. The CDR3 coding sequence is TGTGCCAGCAGCGTAGCTACAGGGACCTATGGCTACACCTTC.

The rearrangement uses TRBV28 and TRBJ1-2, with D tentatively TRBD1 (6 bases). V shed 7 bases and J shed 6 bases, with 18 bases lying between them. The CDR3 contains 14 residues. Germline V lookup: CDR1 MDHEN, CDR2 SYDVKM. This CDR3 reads CASTTPGGRDGYTF. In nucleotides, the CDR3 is TGTGCCAGCACTACCCCGGGGGGCCGGGATGGCTACACCTTC.

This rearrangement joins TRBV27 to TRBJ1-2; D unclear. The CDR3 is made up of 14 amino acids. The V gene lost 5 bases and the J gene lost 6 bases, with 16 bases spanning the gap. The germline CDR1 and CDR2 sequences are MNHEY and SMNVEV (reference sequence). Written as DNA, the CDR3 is TGTGCCAGCAGTCTTGGAGGAGGGTTCAATGGCTACACCTTC. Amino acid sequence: CASSLGGGFNGYTF.

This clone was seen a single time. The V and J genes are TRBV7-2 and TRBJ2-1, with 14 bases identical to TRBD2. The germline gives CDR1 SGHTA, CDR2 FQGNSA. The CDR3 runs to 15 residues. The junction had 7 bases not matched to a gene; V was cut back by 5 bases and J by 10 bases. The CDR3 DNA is TGTGCCAGCAGCATCAGGGGACTAGCGGGGGAAGAGCAGTTCTTC. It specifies CASSIRGLAGEEQFF.

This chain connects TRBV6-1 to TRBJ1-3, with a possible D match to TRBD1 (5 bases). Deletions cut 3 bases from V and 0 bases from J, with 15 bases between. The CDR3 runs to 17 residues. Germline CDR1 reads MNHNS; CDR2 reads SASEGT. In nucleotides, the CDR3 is TGTGCCAGCAGTGAGCTCCTAAGGGGAAACTCTGGAAACACCATATATTTT. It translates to CASSELLRGNSGNTIYF.

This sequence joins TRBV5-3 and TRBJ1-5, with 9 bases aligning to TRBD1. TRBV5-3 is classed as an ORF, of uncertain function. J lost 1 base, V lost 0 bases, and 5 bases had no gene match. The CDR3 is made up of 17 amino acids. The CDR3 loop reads CARSLGQGVPSNQPQHF. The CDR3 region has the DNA TGTGCCAGAAGCTTGGGACAGGGGGTCCCGAGCAATCAGCCCCAGCATTTT.

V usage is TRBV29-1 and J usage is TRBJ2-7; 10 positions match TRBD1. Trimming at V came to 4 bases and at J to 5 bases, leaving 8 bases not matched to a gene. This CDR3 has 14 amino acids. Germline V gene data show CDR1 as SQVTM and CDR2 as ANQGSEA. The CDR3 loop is CSVANPGQGNEQYF. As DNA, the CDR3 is TGCAGCGTTGCTAATCCGGGACAGGGGAACGAGCAGTACTTC.

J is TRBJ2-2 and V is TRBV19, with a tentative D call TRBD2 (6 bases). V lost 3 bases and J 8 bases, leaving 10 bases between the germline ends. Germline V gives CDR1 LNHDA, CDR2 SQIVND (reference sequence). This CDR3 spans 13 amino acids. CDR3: CASSIGGRGELFF. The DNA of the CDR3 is TGTGCCAGTAGTATTGGAGGGCGAGGGGAGCTGTTTTTT.

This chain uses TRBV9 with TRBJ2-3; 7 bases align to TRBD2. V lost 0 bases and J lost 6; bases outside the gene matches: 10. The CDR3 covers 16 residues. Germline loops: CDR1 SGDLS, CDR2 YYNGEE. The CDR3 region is CASSVGREFSPDTQYF. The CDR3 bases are TGTGCCAGCAGCGTAGGGCGGGAGTTTAGTCCCGATACGCAGTATTTT.

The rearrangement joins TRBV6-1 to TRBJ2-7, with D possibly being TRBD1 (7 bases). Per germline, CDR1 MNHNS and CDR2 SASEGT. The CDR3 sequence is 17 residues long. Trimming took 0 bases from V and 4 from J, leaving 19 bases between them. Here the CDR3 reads CASSEARSGGIFYEQYF. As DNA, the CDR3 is TGTGCCAGCAGTGAAGCACGGTCAGGGGGGATATTTTACGAGCAGTACTTC.

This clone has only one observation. Written as DNA, the CDR3 is TGTGCCAGCAGCCCACGGGCGGGTGCGGACAATGAGCAGTTCTTC. Its protein is CASSPRAGADNEQFF. This chain uses TRBV12-1 with TRBJ2-1; TRBD2 is taken as the D call from the table, unchecked against the DNA. TRBV12-1 is a listed pseudogene. CDR3 length: 15 residues.

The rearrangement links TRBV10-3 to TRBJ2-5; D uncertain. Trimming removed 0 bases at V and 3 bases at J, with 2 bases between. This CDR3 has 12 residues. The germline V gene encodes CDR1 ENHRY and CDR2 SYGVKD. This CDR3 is CAISESKETQYF. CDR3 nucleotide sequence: TGTGCCATCAGTGAGTCTAAAGAGACCCAGTACTTC.

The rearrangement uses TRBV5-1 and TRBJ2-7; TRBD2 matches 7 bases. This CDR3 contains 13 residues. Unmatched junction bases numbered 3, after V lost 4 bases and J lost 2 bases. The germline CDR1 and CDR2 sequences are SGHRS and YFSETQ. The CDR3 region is CASSRGGTYEQYF. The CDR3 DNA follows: TGCGCCAGCAGCAGGGGAGGGACCTACGAGCAGTACTTC.

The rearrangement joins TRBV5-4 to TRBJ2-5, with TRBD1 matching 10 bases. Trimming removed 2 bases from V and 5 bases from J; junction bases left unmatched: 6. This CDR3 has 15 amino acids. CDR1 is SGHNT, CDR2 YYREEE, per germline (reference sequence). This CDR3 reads CASSFPGQGLETQYF. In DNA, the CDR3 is TGTGCCAGCAGCTTCCCGGGACAGGGGTTGGAGACCCAGTACTTC. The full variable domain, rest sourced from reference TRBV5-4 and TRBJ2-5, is ETGVTQSPTHLIKTRGQQVTLRCSSQSGHNTVSWYQQALGQGPQFIFQYYREEENGRGNFPPRFSGLQFPNYSSELNVNALELDDSALYLCASSFPGQGLETQYFGPGTRLLVL.

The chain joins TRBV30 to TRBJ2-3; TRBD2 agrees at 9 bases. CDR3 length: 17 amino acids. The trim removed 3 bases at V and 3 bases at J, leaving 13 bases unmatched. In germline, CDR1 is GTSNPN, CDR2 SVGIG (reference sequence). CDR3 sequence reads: CAWSLGRAGGGTDTQYF. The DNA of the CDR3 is TGTGCCTGGAGCCTCGGGCGCGCGGGAGGGGGAACAGATACGCAGTATTTT.

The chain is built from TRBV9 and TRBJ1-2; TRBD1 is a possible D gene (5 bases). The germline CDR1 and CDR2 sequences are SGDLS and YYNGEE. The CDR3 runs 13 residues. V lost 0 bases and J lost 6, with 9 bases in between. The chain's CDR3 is CASSVEGWDGYTF. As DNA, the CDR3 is TGTGCCAGCAGCGTAGAGGGGTGGGATGGCTACACCTTC.

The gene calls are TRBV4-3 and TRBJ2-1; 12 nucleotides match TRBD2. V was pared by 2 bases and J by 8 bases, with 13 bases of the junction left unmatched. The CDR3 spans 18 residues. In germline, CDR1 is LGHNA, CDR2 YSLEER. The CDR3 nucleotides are TGCGCCAGCAGCCAAACCTCTAGCGGGAGGGCCCAAGTAGATGAGCAGTTCTTC. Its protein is CASSQTSSGRAQVDEQFF.

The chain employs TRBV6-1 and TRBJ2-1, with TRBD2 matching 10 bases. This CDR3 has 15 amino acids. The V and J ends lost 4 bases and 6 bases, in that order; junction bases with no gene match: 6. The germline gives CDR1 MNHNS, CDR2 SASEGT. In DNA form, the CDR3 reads TGTGCCAGCAGTGGAAGCGGGAGGGCCTCCAATGAGCAGTTCTTC. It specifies CASSGSGRASNEQFF.

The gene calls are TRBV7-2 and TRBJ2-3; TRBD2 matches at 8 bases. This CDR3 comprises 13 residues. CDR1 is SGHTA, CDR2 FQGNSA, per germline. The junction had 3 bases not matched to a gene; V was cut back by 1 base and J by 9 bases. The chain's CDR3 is CASSLGGGRTQYF. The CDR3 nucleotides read TGTGCCAGCAGCTTAGGGGGCGGGAGGACGCAGTATTTT.

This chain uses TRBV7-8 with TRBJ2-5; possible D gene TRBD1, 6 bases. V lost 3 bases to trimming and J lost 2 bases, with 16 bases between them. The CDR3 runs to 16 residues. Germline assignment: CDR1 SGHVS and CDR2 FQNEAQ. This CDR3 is CASSFPGQSTQETQYF. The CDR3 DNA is TGTGCCAGCAGCTTCCCGGGACAATCCACGCAAGAGACCCAGTACTTC.

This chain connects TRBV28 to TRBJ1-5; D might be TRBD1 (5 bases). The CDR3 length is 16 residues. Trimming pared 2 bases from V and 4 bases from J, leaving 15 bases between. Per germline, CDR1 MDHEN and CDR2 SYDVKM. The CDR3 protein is CASSLAVGRANQPQHF. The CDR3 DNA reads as TGTGCCAGCAGTTTAGCGGTAGGCAGGGCAAATCAGCCCCAGCATTTT.

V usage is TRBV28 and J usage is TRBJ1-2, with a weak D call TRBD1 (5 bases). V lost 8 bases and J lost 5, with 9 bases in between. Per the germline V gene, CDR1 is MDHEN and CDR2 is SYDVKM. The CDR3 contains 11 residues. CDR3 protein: CASGTRYGYTF. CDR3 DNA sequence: TGTGCCAGCGGGACTCGGTATGGCTACACCTTC.

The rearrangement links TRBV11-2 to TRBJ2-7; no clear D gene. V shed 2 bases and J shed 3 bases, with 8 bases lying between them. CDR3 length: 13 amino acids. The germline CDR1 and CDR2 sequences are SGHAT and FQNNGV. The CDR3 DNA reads TGTGCCAGCAGCTTATGGGCCCTCTACGAGCAGTACTTC. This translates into CASSLWALYEQYF.

The CDR3 DNA is TGTGCCAGCAGTTACTCGGGGGGAAGCAATCAGCCCCAGCATTTT. It specifies CASSYSGGSNQPQHF. The J gene is TRBJ1-5, the V gene TRBV6-5; weak D call: TRBD1 (5 bases). V was trimmed by 0 bases and J by 1 base, leaving 7 bases between them. The CDR3 is made up of 15 amino acids. Germline CDR1 and CDR2: MNHEY and SVGAGI.

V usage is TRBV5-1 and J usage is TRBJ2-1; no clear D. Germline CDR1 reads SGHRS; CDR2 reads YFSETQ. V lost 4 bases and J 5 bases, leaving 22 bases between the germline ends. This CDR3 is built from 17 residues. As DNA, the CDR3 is TGCGCCAGCAGCCCTCTCCCCCCAGTCCTTACGAACAATGAGCAGTTCTTC. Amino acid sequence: CASSPLPPVLTNNEQFF.

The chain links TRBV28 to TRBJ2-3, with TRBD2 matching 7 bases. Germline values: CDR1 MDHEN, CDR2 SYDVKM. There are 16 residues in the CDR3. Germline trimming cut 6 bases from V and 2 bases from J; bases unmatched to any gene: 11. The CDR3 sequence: CASSQGASGDTDTQYF. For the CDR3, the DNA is TGTGCCAGCAGCCAAGGGGCTAGCGGTGACACAGATACGCAGTATTTT. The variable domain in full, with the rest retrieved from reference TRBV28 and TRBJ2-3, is DVKVTQSSRYLVKRTGEKVFLECVQDMDHENMFWYRQDPGLGLRLIYFSYDVKMKEKGDIPEGYSVSREKKERFSLILESASTNQTSMYLCASSQGASGDTDTQYFGPGTRLTVL.

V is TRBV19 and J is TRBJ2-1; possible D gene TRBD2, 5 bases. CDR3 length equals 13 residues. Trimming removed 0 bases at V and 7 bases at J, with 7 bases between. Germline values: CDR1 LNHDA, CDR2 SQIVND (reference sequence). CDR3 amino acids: CASSIDRGNEQFF. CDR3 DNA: TGTGCCAGTAGTATAGATCGAGGGAATGAGCAGTTCTTC.

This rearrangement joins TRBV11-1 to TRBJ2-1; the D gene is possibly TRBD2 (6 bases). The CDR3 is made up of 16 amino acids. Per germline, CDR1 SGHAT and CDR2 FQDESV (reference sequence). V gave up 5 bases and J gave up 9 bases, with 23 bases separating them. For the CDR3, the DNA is TGTGCCAGCAGCCGGGGGTGGGGGGAATTCGTACCTGAGCAGTTCTTC. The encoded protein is CASSRGWGEFVPEQFF.